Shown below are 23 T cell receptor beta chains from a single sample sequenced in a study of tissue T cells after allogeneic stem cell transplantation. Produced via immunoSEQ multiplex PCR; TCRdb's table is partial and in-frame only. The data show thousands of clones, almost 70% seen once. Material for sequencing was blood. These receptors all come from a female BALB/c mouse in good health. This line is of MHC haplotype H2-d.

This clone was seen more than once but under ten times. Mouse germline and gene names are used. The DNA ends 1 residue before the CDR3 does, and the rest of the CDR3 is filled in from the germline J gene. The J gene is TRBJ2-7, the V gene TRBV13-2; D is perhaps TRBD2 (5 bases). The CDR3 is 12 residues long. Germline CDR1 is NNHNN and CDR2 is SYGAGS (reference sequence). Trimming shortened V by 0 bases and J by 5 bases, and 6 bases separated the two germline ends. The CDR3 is CASGDDGDEQYF. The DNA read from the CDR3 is TGTGCCAGCGGTGATGATGGGGATGAACAGTAC.

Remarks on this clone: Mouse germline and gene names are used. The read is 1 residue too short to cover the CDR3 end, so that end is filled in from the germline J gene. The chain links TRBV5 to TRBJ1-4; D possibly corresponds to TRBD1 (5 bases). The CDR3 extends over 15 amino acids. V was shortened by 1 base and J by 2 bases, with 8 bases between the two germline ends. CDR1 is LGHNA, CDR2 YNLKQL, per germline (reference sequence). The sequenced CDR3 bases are TGTGCCAGCAGCCAAGTGGCAGGGTCCAACGAAAGATTATTT. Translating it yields CASSQVAGSNERLF. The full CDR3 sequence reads CASSQVAGSNERLFF.

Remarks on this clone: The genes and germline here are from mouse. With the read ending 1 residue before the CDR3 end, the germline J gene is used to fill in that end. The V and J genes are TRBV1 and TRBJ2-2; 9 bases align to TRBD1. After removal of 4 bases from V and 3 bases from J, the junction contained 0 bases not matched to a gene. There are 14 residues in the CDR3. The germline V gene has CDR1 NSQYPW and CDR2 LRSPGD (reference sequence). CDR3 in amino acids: CTCSGQGDTGQLYF. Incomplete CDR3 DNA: TGCACCTGCAGTGGACAGGGGGACACCGGGCAGCTCTAC. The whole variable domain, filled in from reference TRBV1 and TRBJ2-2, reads VTLLEQNPRWRLVPRGQAVNLRCILKNSQYPWMSWYQQDLQKQLQWLFTLRSPGDKEVKSLPGADYLATRVTDTELRLQVANMSQGRTLYCTCSGQGDTGQLYFGEGSKLTVL.

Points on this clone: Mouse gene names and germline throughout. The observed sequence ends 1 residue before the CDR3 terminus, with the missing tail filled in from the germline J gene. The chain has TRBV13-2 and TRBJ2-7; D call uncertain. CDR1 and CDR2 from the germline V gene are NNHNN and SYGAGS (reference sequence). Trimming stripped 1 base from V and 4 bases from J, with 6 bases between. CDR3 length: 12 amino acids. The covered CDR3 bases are TGTGCCAGCGGTGATAGACAATATGAACAGTAC. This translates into CASGDRQYEQY. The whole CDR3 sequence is CASGDRQYEQYF.

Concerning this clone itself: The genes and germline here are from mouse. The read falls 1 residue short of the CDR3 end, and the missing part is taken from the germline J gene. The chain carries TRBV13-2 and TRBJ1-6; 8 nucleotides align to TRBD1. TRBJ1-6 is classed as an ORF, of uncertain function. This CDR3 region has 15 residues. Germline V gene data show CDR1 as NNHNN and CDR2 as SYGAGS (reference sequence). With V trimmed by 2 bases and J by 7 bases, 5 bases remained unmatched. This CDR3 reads CASGEPTGENSPLYF. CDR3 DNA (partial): TGTGCCAGCGGTGAGCCGACAGGGGAGAATTCGCCCCTCTAC.

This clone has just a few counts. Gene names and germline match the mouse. CDR3 DNA, as far as it was read: TGCACCTGCAGTGCAGGGACTGGTGAACAGTAC. Translating gives CTCSAGTGEQY. The full-length CDR3 reads as CTCSAGTGEQYF. The chain links TRBV1 to TRBJ2-7, with 7 positions matching TRBD2. The read terminates 1 residue before the CDR3 end, so the remaining end is supplied by the germline J gene. The CDR3 contains 12 residues. The trim removed 1 base at V and 6 bases at J, leaving 0 bases unmatched. Germline-derived CDR1 and CDR2 are NSQYPW and LRSPGD (reference sequence).

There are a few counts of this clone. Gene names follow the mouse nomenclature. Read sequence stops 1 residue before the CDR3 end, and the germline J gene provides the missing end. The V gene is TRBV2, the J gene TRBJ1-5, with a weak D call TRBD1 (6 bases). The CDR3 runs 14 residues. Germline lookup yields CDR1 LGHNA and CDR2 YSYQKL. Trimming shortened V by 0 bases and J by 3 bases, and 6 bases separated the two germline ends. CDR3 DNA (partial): TGTGCCAGCAGCCAAGACAGGGGCAACCAGGCTCCGCTT. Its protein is CASSQDRGNQAPL. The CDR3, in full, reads CASSQDRGNQAPLF.

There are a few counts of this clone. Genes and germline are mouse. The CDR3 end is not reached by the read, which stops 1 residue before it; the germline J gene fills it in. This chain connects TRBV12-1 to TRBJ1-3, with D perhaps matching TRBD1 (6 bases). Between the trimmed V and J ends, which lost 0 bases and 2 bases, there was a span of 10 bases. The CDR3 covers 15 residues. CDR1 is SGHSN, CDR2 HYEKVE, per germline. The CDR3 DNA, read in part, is TGTGCCAGCTCTCTCGAGGGGGGCCCTGGAAATACGCTCTAT. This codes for CASSLEGGPGNTLY. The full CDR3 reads CASSLEGGPGNTLYF. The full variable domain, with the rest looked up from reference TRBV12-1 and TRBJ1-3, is DSGVVQSPRHIIKEKGGRSVLTCIPISGHSNVVWYQQTLGKELKFLIQHYEKVERDKGFLPSRFSVQQFDDYHSEMNMSALELEDSAMYFCASSLEGGPGNTLYFGEGSRLIVV.

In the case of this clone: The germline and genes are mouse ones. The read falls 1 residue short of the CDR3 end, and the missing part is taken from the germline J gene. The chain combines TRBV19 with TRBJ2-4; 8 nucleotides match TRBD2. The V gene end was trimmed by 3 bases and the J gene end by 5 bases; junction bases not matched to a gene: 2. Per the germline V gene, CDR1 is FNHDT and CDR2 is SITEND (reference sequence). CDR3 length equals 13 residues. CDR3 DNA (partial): TGTGCCAGCAGTAGTCTGGGGGGAAACACCTTGTAC. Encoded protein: CASSSLGGNTLY. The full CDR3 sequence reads CASSSLGGNTLYF.

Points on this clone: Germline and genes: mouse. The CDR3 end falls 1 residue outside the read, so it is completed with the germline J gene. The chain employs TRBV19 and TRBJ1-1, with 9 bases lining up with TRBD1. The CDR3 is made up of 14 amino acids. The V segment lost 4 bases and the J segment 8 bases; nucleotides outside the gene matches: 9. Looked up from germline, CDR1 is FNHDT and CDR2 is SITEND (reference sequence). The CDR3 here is CASSPLTTGGEVFF. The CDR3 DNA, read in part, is TGTGCCAGCAGTCCCCTCACGACAGGGGGGGAAGTCTTC.

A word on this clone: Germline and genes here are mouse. Incomplete CDR3 DNA: TGTGCCTGGAGGGACAAAAATAACAACCAGGCTCCGCTT. Translated: CAWRDKNNNQAPL. The whole CDR3 protein reads CAWRDKNNNQAPLF. V is TRBV31 and J is TRBJ1-5; D possibly corresponds to TRBD1 (5 bases). Coverage ceases 1 residue before the CDR3 finishes, and the germline J gene fills in the end. Germline V CDR1 and CDR2: GKSSPN, SITVG. Trimming took off 3 bases at V and 0 bases at J, with 9 bases between the two ends. The CDR3 has 14 amino acids.

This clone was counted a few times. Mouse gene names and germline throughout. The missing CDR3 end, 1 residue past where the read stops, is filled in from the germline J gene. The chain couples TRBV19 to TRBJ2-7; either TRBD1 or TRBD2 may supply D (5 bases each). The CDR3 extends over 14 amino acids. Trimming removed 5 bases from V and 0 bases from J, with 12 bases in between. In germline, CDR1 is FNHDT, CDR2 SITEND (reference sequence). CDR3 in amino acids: CASSPGPSSYEQYF. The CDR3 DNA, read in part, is TGTGCCAGCAGCCCGGGACCAAGCTCCTATGAACAGTAC.

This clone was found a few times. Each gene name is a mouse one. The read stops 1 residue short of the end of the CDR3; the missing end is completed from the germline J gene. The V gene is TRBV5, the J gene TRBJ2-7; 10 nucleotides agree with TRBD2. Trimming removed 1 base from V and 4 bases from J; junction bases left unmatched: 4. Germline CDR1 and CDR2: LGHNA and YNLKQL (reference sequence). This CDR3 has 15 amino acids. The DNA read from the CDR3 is TGTGCCAGCAGCCAAGCCGGACTGGGGGCTTATGAACAGTAC. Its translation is CASSQAGLGAYEQY. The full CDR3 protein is CASSQAGLGAYEQYF.

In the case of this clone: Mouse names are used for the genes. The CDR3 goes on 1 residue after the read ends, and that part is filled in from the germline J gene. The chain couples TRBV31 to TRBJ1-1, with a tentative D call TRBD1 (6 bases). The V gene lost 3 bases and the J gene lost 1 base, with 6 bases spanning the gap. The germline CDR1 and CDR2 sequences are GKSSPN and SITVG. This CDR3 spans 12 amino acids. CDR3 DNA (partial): TGTGCCTGGAGAGGGGGGAACACAGAAGTCTTC. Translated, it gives CAWRGGNTEVF. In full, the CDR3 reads CAWRGGNTEVFF.

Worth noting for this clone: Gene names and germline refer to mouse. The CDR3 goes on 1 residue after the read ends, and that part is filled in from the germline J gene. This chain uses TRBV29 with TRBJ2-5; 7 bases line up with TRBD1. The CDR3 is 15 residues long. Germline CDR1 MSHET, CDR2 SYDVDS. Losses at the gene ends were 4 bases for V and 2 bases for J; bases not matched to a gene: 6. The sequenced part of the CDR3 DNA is TGTGCTAGCAGTTCATACAGGGACAGCCAAGACACCCAGTAC. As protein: CASSSYRDSQDTQY. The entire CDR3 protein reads CASSSYRDSQDTQYF.

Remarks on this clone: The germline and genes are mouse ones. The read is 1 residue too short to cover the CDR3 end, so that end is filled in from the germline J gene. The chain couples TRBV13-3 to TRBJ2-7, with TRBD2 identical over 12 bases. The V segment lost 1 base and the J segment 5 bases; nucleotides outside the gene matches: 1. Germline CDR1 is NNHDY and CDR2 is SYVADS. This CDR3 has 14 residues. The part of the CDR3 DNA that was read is TGTGCCAGCAGTGATAGGGACTGGGGGGATGAACAGTAC. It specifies CASSDRDWGDEQY. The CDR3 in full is CASSDRDWGDEQYF.

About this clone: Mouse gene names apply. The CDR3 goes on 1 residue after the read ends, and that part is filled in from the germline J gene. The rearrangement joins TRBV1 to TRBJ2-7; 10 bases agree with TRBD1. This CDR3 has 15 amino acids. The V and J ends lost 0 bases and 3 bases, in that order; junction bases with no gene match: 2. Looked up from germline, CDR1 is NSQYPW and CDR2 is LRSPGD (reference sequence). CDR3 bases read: TGCACCTGCAGTGCAGAGGGACAGGGGTTCTATGAACAGTAC. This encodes CTCSAEGQGFYEQY. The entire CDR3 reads CTCSAEGQGFYEQYF.

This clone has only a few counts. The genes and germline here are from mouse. The CDR3 here is CASSQLGSSSYEQYF. The part of the CDR3 DNA that was read is TGTGCCAGCAGCCAACTGGGGTCGAGCTCCTATGAACAGTAC. This chain joins TRBV5 and TRBJ2-7; TRBD2 is a possible D gene (6 bases). The read gets to within 1 residue of the CDR3 end, and the germline J gene fills in the rest. V was trimmed by 2 bases and J by 0 bases, leaving 11 bases between them. Germline V lookup: CDR1 LGHNA, CDR2 YNLKQL (reference sequence). The CDR3 length is 15 residues.

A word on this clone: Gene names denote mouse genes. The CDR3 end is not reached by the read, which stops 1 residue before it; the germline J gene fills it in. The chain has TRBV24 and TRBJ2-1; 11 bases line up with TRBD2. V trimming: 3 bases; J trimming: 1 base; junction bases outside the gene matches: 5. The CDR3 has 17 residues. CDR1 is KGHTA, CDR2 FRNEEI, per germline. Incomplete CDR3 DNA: TGTGCCAGCAGTCTCAAGACTGGGGGGGGAAACTATGCTGAGCAGTTC. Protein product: CASSLKTGGGNYAEQF. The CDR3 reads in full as CASSLKTGGGNYAEQFF.

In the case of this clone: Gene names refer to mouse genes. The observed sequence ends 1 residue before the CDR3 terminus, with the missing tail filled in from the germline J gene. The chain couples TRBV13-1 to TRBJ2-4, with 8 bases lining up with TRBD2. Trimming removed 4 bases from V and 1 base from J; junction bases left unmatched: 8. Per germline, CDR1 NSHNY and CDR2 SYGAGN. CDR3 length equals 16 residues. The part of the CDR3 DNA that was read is TGTGCCAGCAGTAGTGGGGGGGGAAGAGGTCAAAACACCTTGTAC. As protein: CASSSGGGRGQNTLY. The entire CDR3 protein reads CASSSGGGRGQNTLYF.

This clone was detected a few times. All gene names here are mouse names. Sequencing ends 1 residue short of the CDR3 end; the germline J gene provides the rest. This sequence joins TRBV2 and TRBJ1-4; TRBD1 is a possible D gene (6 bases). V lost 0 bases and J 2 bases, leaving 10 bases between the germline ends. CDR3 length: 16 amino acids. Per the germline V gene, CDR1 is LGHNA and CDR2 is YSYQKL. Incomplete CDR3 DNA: TGTGCCAGCAGCCAAGACGGGGGACAATCCAACGAAAGATTATTT. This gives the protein CASSQDGGQSNERLF. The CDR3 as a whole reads CASSQDGGQSNERLFF.

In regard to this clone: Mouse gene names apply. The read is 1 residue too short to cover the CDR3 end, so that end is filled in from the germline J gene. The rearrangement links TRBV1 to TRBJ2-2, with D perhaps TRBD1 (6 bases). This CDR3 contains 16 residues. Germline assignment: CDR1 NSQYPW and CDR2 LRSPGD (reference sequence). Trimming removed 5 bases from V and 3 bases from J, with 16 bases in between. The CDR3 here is CTCSSPQGRDTGQLYF. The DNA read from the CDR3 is TGCACCTGCAGTTCCCCACAGGGACGGGACACCGGGCAGCTCTAC.

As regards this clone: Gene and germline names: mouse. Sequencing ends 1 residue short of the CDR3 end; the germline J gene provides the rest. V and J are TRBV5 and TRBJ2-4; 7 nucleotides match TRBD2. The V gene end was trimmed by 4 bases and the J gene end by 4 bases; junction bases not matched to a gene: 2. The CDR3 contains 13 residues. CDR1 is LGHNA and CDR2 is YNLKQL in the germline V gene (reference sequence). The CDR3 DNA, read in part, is TGTGCCAGCAGCCGCGGGACTGAAAACACCTTGTAC. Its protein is CASSRGTENTLY. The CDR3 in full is CASSRGTENTLYF.